This T cell receptor (beta chain) was sequenced in a study of T cells in Graves' hyperthyroidism and ophthalmopathy. Study conclusions and caveats: Ophthalmopathy was predicted by the model a median of approximately six months ahead of onset.

This clonotype occurred many times. Its antigen is undetermined. Germline lookup yields CDR1 SNHLY and CDR2 FYNNEI. V dropped 8 bases and J dropped 5; count of bases not matched to a gene: 19. This CDR3 comprises 18 residues. Researchers took RNA transcripts and amplified the TCR beta CDR3 regions from them. TCR CDR3 underwent first-round RT-PCR with the HTBI primer set. Each CDR3 protein is one row after TCRdb ran MiXCR on the multiplex PCR reads. The table has some 510,000 distinct CDR3 sequences, roughly 20% seen once; the top ten hold about 30%. Graves' hyperthyroidism showing no ophthalmopathy progression within 18 months was considered stable. The study enrolled patients aged 18 to 65 with newly diagnosed hyperthyroidism of under 2 months' duration.

This clonotype originated in a man aged 18 to 29 with Graves' hyperthyroidism. The rearrangement links TRBV2 to TRBJ1-5; 9 bases fit TRBD1. The sequenced sample was blood. CDR3 amino acids: CASGASRDRVDKDQPQHF. The CDR3 coding sequence is TGTGCCAGCGGGGCGAGCCGGGACAGGGTGGACAAGGATCAGCCCCAGCATTTT.